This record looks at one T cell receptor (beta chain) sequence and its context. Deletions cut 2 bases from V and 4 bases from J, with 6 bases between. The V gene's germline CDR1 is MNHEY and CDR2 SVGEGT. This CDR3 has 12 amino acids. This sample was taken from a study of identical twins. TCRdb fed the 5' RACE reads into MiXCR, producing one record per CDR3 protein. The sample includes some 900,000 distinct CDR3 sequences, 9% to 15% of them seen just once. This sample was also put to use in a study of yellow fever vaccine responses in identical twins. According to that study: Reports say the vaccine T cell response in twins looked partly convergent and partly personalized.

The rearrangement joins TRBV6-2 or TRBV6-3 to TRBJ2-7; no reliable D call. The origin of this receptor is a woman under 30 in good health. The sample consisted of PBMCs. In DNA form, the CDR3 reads TGTGCCAGCAGTTACCAGGCATACGAGCAGTACGTC. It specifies CASSYQAYEQYV.